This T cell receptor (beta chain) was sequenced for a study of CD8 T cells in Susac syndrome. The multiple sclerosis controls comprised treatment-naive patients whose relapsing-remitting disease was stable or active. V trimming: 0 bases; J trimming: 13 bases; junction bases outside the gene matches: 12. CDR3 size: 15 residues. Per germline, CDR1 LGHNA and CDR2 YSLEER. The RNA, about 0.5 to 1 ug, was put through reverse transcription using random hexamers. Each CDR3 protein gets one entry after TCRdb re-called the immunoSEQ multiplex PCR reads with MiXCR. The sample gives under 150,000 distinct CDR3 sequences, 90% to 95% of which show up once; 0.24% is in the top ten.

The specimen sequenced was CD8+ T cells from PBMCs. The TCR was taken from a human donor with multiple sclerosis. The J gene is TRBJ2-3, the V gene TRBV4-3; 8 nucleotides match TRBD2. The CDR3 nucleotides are TGCGCCAGCAGCCAAGACTACGGAGGGTGGCGGGAGGAGTATTTT. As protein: CASSQDYGGWREEYF.